Listed below are T cell receptor beta chains from one sample, sequenced in a study of blood T cell repertoires in COVID-19. Using immunoSEQ multiplex PCR, the repertoire was profiled, and TCRdb retains in-frame clones only, with some absent. The top ten clones hold 4% to 5.5% of a sample with approximately 210,000 clones, over 75% of them seen once. Source material: peripheral blood. The receptor source for this set is a woman in her forties with acute or convalescent COVID-19. The CDR3 runs from the conserved cysteine through the conserved F or W. D genes are given only for firm matches. The size entry is marked missing in some rows and otherwise reads once, few, many or a size class.

CASSIQGPDTQYF | TGTGCCAGTAGTATTCAGGGGCCAGATACGCAGTATTTT | TRBJ2-3 | - | - | TRBV19
CASSSGQVKETQYF | TGCGCCAGCAGTTCGGGACAGGTGAAAGAGACCCAGTACTTC | TRBJ2-5 | TRBD1 | - | TRBV5-1
CASSLDQQGVGYTF | TGTGCCAGCAGCTTAGATCAACAGGGAGTAGGCTACACCTTC | TRBJ1-2 | - | - | TRBV11-2
CASSERGQLSNQPQHF | TGTGCCAGCAGTGAAAGGGGGCAGTTGAGCAATCAGCCCCAGCATTTT | TRBJ1-5 | TRBD1 | - | TRBV6-1
CASRGDSFYGYTF | TGTGCCAGCAGGGGGGACAGCTTCTATGGCTACACCTTC | TRBJ1-2 | TRBD1 | - | TRBV6-5
CASSPGNTGAGELFF | TGTGCCAGCAGCCCTGGGAATACAGGTGCTGGGGAGCTGTTTTTT | TRBJ2-2 | - | - | TRBV5-4
CASSLPPGQGDGYTF | TGTGCCAGCAGCTTACCCCCCGGACAGGGGGATGGCTACACCTTC | TRBJ1-2 | TRBD1 | - | TRBV11-2
CASITGIPGNQPQHF | TGTGCCAGTATAACAGGGATCCCTGGCAATCAGCCCCAGCATTTT | TRBJ1-5 | - | - | TRBV6-5
CASSDRDYGYTF | TGTGCCAGCAGTGACAGGGACTATGGCTACACCTTC | TRBJ1-2 | - | - | TRBV25-1
CASSQPQGADGYTF | TGTGCCAGCAGCCAACCACAGGGGGCGGATGGCTACACCTTC | TRBJ1-2 | TRBD1 | - | TRBV3-1/TRBV3-2
CATQGDAYNEQFF | TGTGCCACACAGGGCGACGCTTACAATGAGCAGTTCTTC | TRBJ2-1 | - | - | TRBV10-3
CASSLMSGTEAFF | TGTGCCAGCAGCTTAATGTCGGGCACTGAAGCTTTCTTT | TRBJ1-1 | - | - | TRBV7-3
CASSTDSGNTIYF | TGTGCCAGCAGTACAGACTCTGGAAACACCATATATTTT | TRBJ1-3 | - | - | TRBV6-5
CASSLGGWGEETDTQYF | TGTGCCAGCAGCTTAGGGGGATGGGGGGAAGAAACAGATACGCAGTATTTT | TRBJ2-3 | - | - | TRBV11-3
CASKESSDTQYF | TGTGCCAGCAAAGAGAGCTCAGATACGCAGTATTTT | TRBJ2-3 | - | - | TRBV6-6
CASSQAGGFNYGYTF | TGCGCCAGCAGCCAAGCAGGGGGATTCAACTATGGCTACACCTTC | TRBJ1-2 | TRBD1 | once | TRBV4-1
CASSQERRGGLGETQYF | TGCGCCAGCAGCCAAGAGAGACGGGGGGGCCTGGGGGAGACCCAGTACTTC | TRBJ2-5 | TRBD2 | - | TRBV4-1
CASSLPAESQETQYF | TGTGCCAGCAGCTTACCGGCGGAGTCACAAGAGACCCAGTACTTC | TRBJ2-5 | - | - | TRBV7-6
CASSEGTTNEKLFF | TGTGCCAGCAGTGAAGGGACTACTAATGAAAAACTGTTTTTT | TRBJ1-4 | - | - | TRBV6-1
CASGANTEAFF | TGTGCCAGCGGAGCGAACACTGAAGCTTTCTTT | TRBJ1-1 | - | - | TRBV5-4
CASSVGGGGHNEQFF | TGTGCCAGCAGCGTAGGGGGGGGCGGGCACAATGAGCAGTTCTTC | TRBJ2-1 | - | - | TRBV9
CASSDQGDGTEAFF | TGTGCCAGCAGTGACCAGGGGGACGGCACTGAAGCTTTCTTT | TRBJ1-1 | TRBD1 | - | TRBV6-1
CASSWGGETGSYNSPLHF | TGTGCCAGCAGCTGGGGTGGGGAGACAGGGAGTTATAATTCACCCCTCCACTTT | TRBJ1-6 | - | - | TRBV12-1
CASSYVQGNSNQPQHF | TGTGCCAGCAGTTACGTACAGGGAAATAGCAATCAGCCCCAGCATTTT | TRBJ1-5 | - | - | TRBV6-5
CASSLRVFGTAGLMNTEAFF | TGCGCCAGCAGCTTGAGGGTGTTCGGGACAGCAGGTCTAATGAACACTGAAGCTTTCTTT | TRBJ1-1 | TRBD1 | - | TRBV5-1
CASSIRQGNSPLHF | TGTGCCAGCAGCATTCGACAGGGAAATTCACCCCTCCACTTT | TRBJ1-6 | TRBD1 | once | TRBV9
CASGLTPDGQNSNQPQHF | TGTGCTAGTGGTTTGACCCCCGACGGACAGAATAGCAATCAGCCCCAGCATTTT | TRBJ1-5 | - | - | TRBV12-5
CASSNTFGDSNTEAFF | TGTGCCAGCAGCAATACTTTTGGGGACTCGAACACTGAAGCTTTCTTT | TRBJ1-1 | - | - | TRBV7-9
CASLGAGGPGNTIYF | TGTGCCAGCCTTGGGGCGGGGGGCCCCGGAAACACCATATATTTT | TRBJ1-3 | - | - | TRBV6-5
CASSLPGLAIQETQYF | TGTGCCAGCAGCCTACCGGGACTAGCTATACAAGAGACCCAGTACTTC | TRBJ2-5 | TRBD2 | - | TRBV3-1/TRBV3-2